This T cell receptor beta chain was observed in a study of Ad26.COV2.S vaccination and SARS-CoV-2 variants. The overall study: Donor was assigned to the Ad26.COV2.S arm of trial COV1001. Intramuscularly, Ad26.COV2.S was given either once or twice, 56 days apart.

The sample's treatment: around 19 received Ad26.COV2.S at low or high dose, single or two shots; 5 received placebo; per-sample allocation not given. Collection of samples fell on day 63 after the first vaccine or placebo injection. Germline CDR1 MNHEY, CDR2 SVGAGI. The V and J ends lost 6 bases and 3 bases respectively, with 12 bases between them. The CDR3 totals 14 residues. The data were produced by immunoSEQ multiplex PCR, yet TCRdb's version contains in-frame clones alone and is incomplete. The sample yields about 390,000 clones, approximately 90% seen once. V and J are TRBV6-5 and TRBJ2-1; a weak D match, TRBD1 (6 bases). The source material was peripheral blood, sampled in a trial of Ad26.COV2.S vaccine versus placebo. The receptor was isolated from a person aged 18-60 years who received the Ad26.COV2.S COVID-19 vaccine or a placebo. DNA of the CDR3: TGTGCCAGCAGCCCGGCGGACAGCTACAATGAGCAGTTCTTC. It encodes CASSPADSYNEQFF.